The rows below give T cell receptor beta chains drawn from one sample of a study of cytomegalovirus exposure and HLA in healthy donors. Repertoires were generated with immunoSEQ multiplex PCR, while TCRdb's copy carries only in-frame clones and drops some. The sample carries under 250,000 clones, approximately 78% recorded once. The sequenced sample consisted of PBMCs. These receptors all stem from a male donor in good health and CMV-seronegative. Both conserved end residues are part of each CDR3. A D gene is named only where the DNA matches it firmly. Clone size is given for some rows only: seen once, a few or many times, or a class if the clone is expanded.

clone size	J gene	V gene	D gene	CDR3 DNA	CDR3 protein
NA	TRBJ2-1	TRBV27	TRBD1	TGTGCCAGCAGTTTAACACAGGGGCTGCCTTACAATGAGCAGTTCTTC	CASSLTQGLPYNEQFF
once	TRBJ2-6	TRBV28	NA	TGTGCCAGCACGTCAGGGGCCTCCTCTGGGGCCAACGTCCTGACTTTC	CASTSGASSGANVLTF
NA	TRBJ2-7	TRBV15	NA	TGTGCCACCAGCAGAGAAAGGCGGTCCTACGAGCAGTACTTC	CATSRERRSYEQYF
NA	TRBJ1-2	TRBV9	TRBD1	TGTGCCAGCAGCGTAGTGACAGGGGGCTGGAGTGGCTACACCTTC	CASSVVTGGWSGYTF
once	TRBJ2-7	TRBV7-9	NA	TGTGCCAGCAGCACTAGCTCCACCGAGCAGTACTTC	CASSTSSTEQYF
NA	TRBJ2-6	TRBV5-1	TRBD1	TGCGCCAGCAGCTCGGCAGGGGGGACAGGAACCTCTGGGGCCAACGTCCTGACTTTC	CASSSAGGTGTSGANVLTF
NA	TRBJ1-6	TRBV4-2	NA	TGTGCCAGCAGCCAAAACCGACTCGATAATTCACCCCTCCACTTT	CASSQNRLDNSPLHF
NA	TRBJ2-1	TRBV28	NA	TGTGCCAGCAGTCTCCCCCCGGGCAATGAGCAGTTCTTC	CASSLPPGNEQFF
NA	TRBJ2-1	TRBV4-2	TRBD2	TGTGCCAGCAGCCAACCTGTCCCGGGACTAGCGGGGTTGGCCTACAATGAGCAGTTCTTC	CASSQPVPGLAGLAYNEQFF
NA	TRBJ2-1	TRBV13	TRBD1	TGTGCCAGCAGCTTAGAGGGACAGGGGCTCTACAATGAGCAGTTCTTC	CASSLEGQGLYNEQFF
NA	TRBJ2-3	TRBV4-1	TRBD2	TGCGCCAGCAGCCAAGGGTCCAGCGGGAGGGGAGGAGGCACAGATACGCAGTATTTT	CASSQGSSGRGGGTDTQYF
NA	TRBJ2-2	TRBV2	TRBD2	TGTGCCAGCAGTGCATCGGGAGGGTACGGCGGGGAGCTGTTTTTT	CASSASGGYGGELFF
NA	TRBJ2-1	TRBV7-2	TRBD2	TGTGCCAGCAGCTGGAACCCCGGGACTATGGGCAATGAGCAGTTCTTC	CASSWNPGTMGNEQFF
NA	TRBJ2-5	TRBV29-1	NA	TGCAGCGTTGAAGATCGGATGCTAGGGGTGGGAAAGACCCAGTACTTC	CSVEDRMLGVGKTQYF
few	TRBJ2-7	TRBV27	NA	TGTGCCAGCAGTTTCACTACAGGGAACGAGCAGTACTTC	CASSFTTGNEQYF
NA	TRBJ1-3	TRBV28	NA	TGTGCCAGCAGTTTGGGCGCTGGAAACACCATATATTTT	CASSLGAGNTIYF
NA	TRBJ1-3	TRBV11-1	NA	TGTGCCAGCCGCTTCGGGACTGAGAGCTCTGGAAACACCATATATTTT	CASRFGTESSGNTIYF
NA	TRBJ2-2	TRBV27	NA	TGTGCCAGCGAGCGGCTCGCGAACACCGGGGAGCTGTTTTTT	CASERLANTGELFF
NA	TRBJ1-5	TRBV19	NA	TGTGCCAGTAGTCATGGGGGGATTTTTCAGCCCCAGCATTTT	CASSHGGIFQPQHF
once	TRBJ2-1	TRBV7-9	TRBD2	TGTGCCAGCTACCCGTGGGGAGGGACTTCCTACAATGAGCAGTTCTTC	CASYPWGGTSYNEQFF
NA	TRBJ2-7	TRBV7-9	TRBD2	TGTTCCAGCAGCTCCCAGGGCGGGAGAAGCCACGAGCAGTACTTC	CSSSSQGGRSHEQYF
NA	TRBJ1-4	TRBV10-2	TRBD1	TGCGCCAGCAGTCCCCACCCGGGGACAGTTGAGGAACTGTTTTTT	CASSPHPGTVEELFF
NA	TRBJ2-7	TRBV18	TRBD1	TGTGCCAGCTCAAGGGACAGGGTATACGAGCAGTACTTC	CASSRDRVYEQYF
NA	TRBJ1-1	TRBV19	TRBD1	TGTGCCACGACAGGGGGGATGTACACTGAAGCTTTCTTT	CATTGGMYTEAFF
NA	TRBJ1-5	TRBV28	TRBD1	TGTGCCAGCAGTTCTGGACAGGGGAAGACCAGCAATCAGCCCCAGCATTTT	CASSSGQGKTSNQPQHF
NA	TRBJ2-1	TRBV19	TRBD1	TGTGCCAGTAGGCCGATGAAACGTTACGGGGACAGGGGGTTCTTC	CASRPMKRYGDRGFF
NA	TRBJ2-1	TRBV7-9	NA	TGTGCCAGCAGCTTGCTCTTACAAAACAATGAGCAGTTCTTC	CASSLLLQNNEQFF
NA	TRBJ2-7	TRBV6-4	NA	TGTGCCAGCAGTGAGTTCCCAGATTCCCTCTACGAGCAGTACTTC	CASSEFPDSLYEQYF
NA	TRBJ2-6	TRBV9	NA	TGTGCCAGCAGCGTAGATCAGGGGATCTCTGGGGCCAACGTCCTGACTTTC	CASSVDQGISGANVLTF
NA	TRBJ2-3	TRBV19	TRBD2	TGTGCCAGTAGTCCACAGATAGCGGGAGAACTCACAGATACGCAGTATTTT	CASSPQIAGELTDTQYF
few	TRBJ2-1	TRBV15	TRBD2	TGTGCCACCAGCACTAGCGGCAATGAGCAGTTCTTC	CATSTSGNEQFF
NA	TRBJ2-3	TRBV7-9	TRBD2	TGTGCCAGCAGCGACACTAGCGGGAAGGCCGATACGCAGTATTTT	CASSDTSGKADTQYF
NA	TRBJ2-5	TRBV11-2	TRBD2	TGTGCCAGCAGCTTAGAGGGGACTAGCCGGTATGAGACCCAGTACTTC	CASSLEGTSRYETQYF
NA	TRBJ1-5	TRBV6-6	TRBD1	TGTGCCAGCAGTCTCCCGGGCGCGGGACAGCTTCAGCCCCAGCATTTT	CASSLPGAGQLQPQHF
NA	TRBJ1-1	TRBV6-1	NA	TGTGCCAGCAGCCCAGGGAACACTGAAGCTTTCTTT	CASSPGNTEAFF
NA	TRBJ2-2	TRBV5-1	TRBD2	TGCGCCAGCAGCTTGGGAGTAGCGGGGAACACCGGGGAGCTGTTTTTT	CASSLGVAGNTGELFF
NA	TRBJ1-5	TRBV2	NA	TGTGCCAGCCGGCCTGGGGGGGCACGGGGGCAGCCCCAGCATTTT	CASRPGGARGQPQHF
few	TRBJ2-7	TRBV15	NA	TGTGCCACCAGCAGAGAGACAGGATCCCCCTACGAGCAGTACTTC	CATSRETGSPYEQYF
NA	TRBJ2-1	TRBV5-4	TRBD2	TGTGCCAGCAGCTGGGGCGGCCGGGGCGGGGGCTCCTACAATGAGCAGTTCTTC	CASSWGGRGGGSYNEQFF
NA	TRBJ1-4	TRBV18	NA	TGTGCCAGCTCACCCTACAGGTCAACTAATGAAAAACTGTTTTTT	CASSPYRSTNEKLFF